This TCR beta chain was identified in a study of T-cell reconstitution after alpha-beta-depleted transplantation in children. The library targeted TCRbeta and was prepared with unique molecular identifiers. TCRdb processed the PCR reads anew with MiXCR; each CDR3 protein has one entry. There are roughly 590,000 distinct CDR3 sequences in the sample; around 17% occur only once, and 1.1% lies in the top ten. This clonotype was detected many times. The sample was PBMCs from the stem cell graft donor, taken from the stem cell graft. This receptor was obtained from a human donor who donated a stem cell graft to a child with acute myeloid leukemia.

For the CDR3, the DNA is TGTGCCAGCAGCCAATCTTTGGGTGTTCGCGAGCAGTACTTC. It yields the protein CASSQSLGVREQYF. The gene calls are TRBV16 and TRBJ2-7; D is undetermined. Trimming left V 0 bases short and J 6 bases short, with 12 bases between. This CDR3 region has 14 residues. The V gene's germline CDR1 is KGHSY and CDR2 FQNENV.